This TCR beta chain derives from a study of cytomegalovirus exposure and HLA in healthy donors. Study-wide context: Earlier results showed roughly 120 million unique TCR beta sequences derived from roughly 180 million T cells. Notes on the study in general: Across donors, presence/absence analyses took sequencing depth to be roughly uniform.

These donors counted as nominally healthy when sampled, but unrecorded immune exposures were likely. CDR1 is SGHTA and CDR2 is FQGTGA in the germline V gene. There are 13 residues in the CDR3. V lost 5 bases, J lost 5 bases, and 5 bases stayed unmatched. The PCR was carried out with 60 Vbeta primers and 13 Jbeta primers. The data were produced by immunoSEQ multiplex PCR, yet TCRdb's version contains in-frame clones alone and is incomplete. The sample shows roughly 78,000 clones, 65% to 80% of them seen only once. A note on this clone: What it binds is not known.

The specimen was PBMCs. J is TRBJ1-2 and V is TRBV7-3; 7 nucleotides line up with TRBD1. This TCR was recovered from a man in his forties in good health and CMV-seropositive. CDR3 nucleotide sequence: TGTGCCAGCAGCGCCTCAGGGGGGTATGGCTACACCTTC. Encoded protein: CASSASGGYGYTF.